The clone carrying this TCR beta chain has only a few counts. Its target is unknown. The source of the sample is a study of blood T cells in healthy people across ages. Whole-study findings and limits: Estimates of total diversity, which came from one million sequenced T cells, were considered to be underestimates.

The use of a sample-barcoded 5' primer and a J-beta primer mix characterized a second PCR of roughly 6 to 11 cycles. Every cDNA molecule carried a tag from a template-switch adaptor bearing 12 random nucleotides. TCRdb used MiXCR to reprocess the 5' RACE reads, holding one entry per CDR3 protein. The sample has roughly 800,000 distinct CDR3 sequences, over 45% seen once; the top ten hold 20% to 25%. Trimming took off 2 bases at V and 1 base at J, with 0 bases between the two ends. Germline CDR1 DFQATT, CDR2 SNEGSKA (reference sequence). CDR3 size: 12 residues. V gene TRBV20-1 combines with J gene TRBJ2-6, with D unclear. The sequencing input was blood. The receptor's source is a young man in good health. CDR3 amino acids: CSARSGANVLTF. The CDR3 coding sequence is TGCAGTGCTAGATCTGGGGCCAACGTCCTGACTTTC.